Following are 30 T cell receptor beta chains from one sample sequenced in a study of blood T cell repertoires in COVID-19. TCRdb keeps only in-frame clones here, not all; method: immunoSEQ multiplex PCR. This table holds 70,000 to 95,000 clones, 80% to 90% found once. The specimen was peripheral blood. The receptors here all came from a woman of 80 years or more with acute or convalescent COVID-19.

In the case of this clone: Germline and junction disagree at one end, which may indicate a read error. The genes are TRBV12-5 and TRBJ2-1; TRBD2 aligns across 10 bases. The CDR3 has 17 residues. The germline V gene has CDR1 LGHNT and CDR2 FRNRAP. The CDR3: CACGLVRSGGVGDEQFF. The CDR3 DNA sequence: TGTGCTTGTGGTTTGGTACGAAGCGGGGGGGTCGGGGATGAGCAGTTCTTC.

The chain combines TRBV4-2 with TRBJ2-3; 8 bases align to TRBD2. CDR1 LGHNA and CDR2 YNFKEQ come from the germline V gene. There are 14 residues in the CDR3. The V segment lost 4 bases and the J segment 6 bases; nucleotides outside the gene matches: 6. The CDR3 region has the DNA TGTGCCAGCAGCCTAGGGACTAGTGGGGATACGCAGTATTTT. It yields the protein CASSLGTSGDTQYF.

The V call is TRBV5-1, the J call TRBJ2-3; TRBD2 agrees at 10 bases. J lost 6 bases, V lost 3 bases, and 10 bases had no gene match. Germline V gives CDR1 SGHRS, CDR2 YFSETQ. CDR3 length: 16 residues. CDR3 DNA: TGCGCCAGCAGCTCCAACCAGCGGGGGGGCCCGGATACGCAGTATTTT. It translates to CASSSNQRGGPDTQYF.

This clone was seen a handful of times. The chain joins TRBV19 to TRBJ2-7, with 7 bases that match TRBD1. The V segment lost 3 bases and the J segment 3 bases; nucleotides outside the gene matches: 5. This CDR3 is 14 amino acids long. Germline CDR1 is LNHDA and CDR2 is SQIVND (reference sequence). This CDR3 is CASSITDRVYEQYF. The CDR3, as DNA: TGTGCCAGTAGTATTACAGACAGGGTCTACGAGCAGTACTTC. Combining the CDR3 with reference TRBV19 and TRBJ2-7 gives the whole variable domain DGGITQSPKYLFRKEGQNVTLSCEQNLNHDAMYWYRQDPGQGLRLIYYSQIVNDFQKGDIAEGYSVSREKKESFPLTVTSAQKNPTAFYLCASSITDRVYEQYFGPGTRLTVT.

The chain couples TRBV19 to TRBJ2-3, with 7 bases aligning to TRBD1. From germline, CDR1 is LNHDA and CDR2 SQIVND (reference sequence). This CDR3 spans 15 amino acids. Trimming removed 5 bases from V and 4 bases from J; junction bases left unmatched: 9. The CDR3 coding sequence is TGTGCCAGTAGTTTGGACAGGCGGCAGGCAGATACGCAGTATTTT. Its translation: CASSLDRRQADTQYF. Full variable domain (remainder filled in from reference TRBV19 and TRBJ2-3): DGGITQSPKYLFRKEGQNVTLSCEQNLNHDAMYWYRQDPGQGLRLIYYSQIVNDFQKGDIAEGYSVSREKKESFPLTVTSAQKNPTAFYLCASSLDRRQADTQYFGPGTRLTVL.

CDR3 sequence: CASSGGLGRGSPGASYEQYF. In DNA form, the CDR3 reads TGTGCCAGCTCGGGGGGTTTGGGCAGGGGCTCCCCCGGGGCATCCTACGAGCAGTACTTC. The chain recombines TRBV2 with TRBJ2-7; maybe TRBD2 (7 bases). V was pared by 8 bases and J by 1 base, with 33 bases between. Germline values: CDR1 SNHLY, CDR2 FYNNEI. The CDR3 is 20 amino acids.

The rearrangement links TRBV5-5 to TRBJ2-3, with a possible D match to TRBD1 (5 bases). The germline V gene has CDR1 SGHKS and CDR2 YYEKEE (reference sequence). The CDR3 covers 15 residues. Trimming cost V 0 bases and J 2 bases, with 10 bases left between them. CDR3 region: CASSLATGVTDTQYF. CDR3 DNA sequence: TGTGCCAGCAGCTTGGCCACAGGAGTCACAGATACGCAGTATTTT.

J is TRBJ2-6 and V is TRBV15; D possibly corresponds to TRBD1 (5 bases). Germline CDR1 and CDR2: LNHNV and YYDKDF (reference sequence). Trimming stripped 3 bases from V and 4 bases from J, with 7 bases between. The CDR3 is 14 residues long. CDR3 nucleotide sequence: TGTGCCACCAGCAGGGGGCCCGGGGCCAACGTCCTGACTTTC. This gives the protein CATSRGPGANVLTF.

This chain uses TRBV5-5 with TRBJ2-1; 13 nucleotides align to TRBD2. J was trimmed by 0 bases and V by 4 bases; bases with no gene match: 4. Germline assignment: CDR1 SGHKS and CDR2 YYEKEE (reference sequence). This CDR3 contains 17 residues. The CDR3 DNA reads as TGTGCCAGCAGCCCCGGGACTAGCGGGAACTCCTACAATGAGCAGTTCTTC. Protein product: CASSPGTSGNSYNEQFF.

The chain has TRBV19 and TRBJ2-7, with TRBD1 identical over 7 bases. Unmatched junction bases numbered 6, after V lost 1 base and J lost 6 bases. Germline values: CDR1 LNHDA, CDR2 SQIVND (reference sequence). This CDR3 spans 14 amino acids. The CDR3 DNA sequence: TGTGCCAGTAGTATAGGACAGGGAATGAGCGAGCAGTACTTC. Its translation: CASSIGQGMSEQYF. Full variable domain (remainder filled in from reference TRBV19 and TRBJ2-7): DGGITQSPKYLFRKEGQNVTLSCEQNLNHDAMYWYRQDPGQGLRLIYYSQIVNDFQKGDIAEGYSVSREKKESFPLTVTSAQKNPTAFYLCASSIGQGMSEQYFGPGTRLTVT.

The rearrangement uses TRBV7-8 and TRBJ2-2, with 10 positions matching TRBD2. Germline V gene sequence: CDR1 SGHVS, CDR2 FQNEAQ. V lost 0 bases to trimming and J lost 6 bases; unmatched junction nucleotides: 4. The CDR3 has 16 residues. CDR3: CASSLALAGAAGELFF. The CDR3 DNA is TGTGCCAGCAGCTTAGCCCTAGCGGGAGCGGCCGGGGAGCTGTTTTTT.

The chain links TRBV2 to TRBJ2-7, with 7 nucleotides matching TRBD1. This CDR3 comprises 14 residues. Trimming at V came to 7 bases and at J to 0 bases, leaving 6 bases not matched to a gene. Looked up from germline, CDR1 is SNHLY and CDR2 is FYNNEI. DNA of the CDR3: TGTGCCAGCACTACAGGGGCACCCTCCTACGAGCAGTACTTC. It specifies CASTTGAPSYEQYF.

The genes are TRBV19 and TRBJ2-3; TRBD1 aligns across 8 bases. This CDR3 has 17 amino acids. V lost 2 bases and J lost 2; bases outside the gene matches: 9. Germline V gene sequence: CDR1 LNHDA, CDR2 SQIVND (reference sequence). As DNA, the CDR3 is TGTGCCAGTAGTATATCCCAGGGGGCAGGGCTCACAGATACGCAGTATTTT. Amino acid sequence: CASSISQGAGLTDTQYF. Drawing the rest from reference TRBV19 and TRBJ2-3, the complete variable domain is DGGITQSPKYLFRKEGQNVTLSCEQNLNHDAMYWYRQDPGQGLRLIYYSQIVNDFQKGDIAEGYSVSREKKESFPLTVTSAQKNPTAFYLCASSISQGAGLTDTQYFGPGTRLTVL.

The chain is built from TRBV5-1 and TRBJ2-5, with a weak D call TRBD2 (7 bases). V lost 0 bases and J lost 5, with 14 bases in between. Germline V gene lookup returns CDR1 SGHRS and CDR2 YFSETQ. There are 15 residues in the CDR3. The CDR3 DNA reads as TGCGCCAGCAGCTTGGTCGGGGGGCCTGAGGAGACCCAGTACTTC. It specifies CASSLVGGPEETQYF.

This chain links TRBV18 with TRBJ1-2, with D unresolved. This CDR3 is built from 16 residues. Per the germline V gene, CDR1 is KGHSH and CDR2 is LQKENI. Trimming removed 0 bases at V and 4 bases at J, with 15 bases between. CDR3 in amino acids: CASSPPSRGYGYGYTF. The CDR3 DNA follows: TGTGCCAGCTCACCACCTTCGCGGGGTTATGGCTATGGCTACACCTTC.

The V call is TRBV7-3, the J call TRBJ2-5; D possibly corresponds to TRBD2 (5 bases). This CDR3 has 14 amino acids. V was trimmed by 2 bases and J by 4 bases, leaving 11 bases between them. Germline V CDR1 and CDR2: SGHTA, FQGTGA. The CDR3 nucleotides read TGTGCCAGCAGCTTAGGTCGGGGATCAGAGACCCAGTACTTC. Translating gives CASSLGRGSETQYF.

The chain employs TRBV7-9 and TRBJ1-2; D perhaps matches TRBD1 (6 bases). The CDR3 runs to 13 residues. Trimming left V 2 bases short and J 4 bases short, with 8 bases between. Germline values: CDR1 SEHNR, CDR2 FQNEAQ (reference sequence). CDR3 amino acids: CASSLKDSYGYTF. As DNA, the CDR3 is TGTGCCAGCAGCTTAAAGGACAGCTATGGCTACACCTTC.

The chain recombines TRBV4-2 with TRBJ2-7; 7 bases align to TRBD2. Germline trimming cut 0 bases from V and 1 base from J; bases unmatched to any gene: 6. The CDR3 is made up of 16 amino acids. Looked up from germline, CDR1 is LGHNA and CDR2 is YNFKEQ. In nucleotides, the CDR3 is TGTGCCAGCAGCCAAGATCCGGGGGAGGGGTCCTACGAGCAGTACTTC. It codes for CASSQDPGEGSYEQYF.

This sequence joins TRBV14 and TRBJ2-5; 7 bases align to TRBD1. CDR3 size: 15 residues. CDR1 SGHDN and CDR2 FVKESK come from the germline V gene. Trimming removed 1 base from V and 2 bases from J; junction bases left unmatched: 4. The CDR3 is CASSQVRGLQETQYF. The CDR3 nucleotides are TGTGCCAGCAGCCAAGTTAGGGGGCTACAAGAGACCCAGTACTTC.

V gene TRBV5-4 combines with J gene TRBJ1-6; TRBD1 matches at 7 bases. V trimming: 4 bases; J trimming: 2 bases; junction bases outside the gene matches: 9. There are 17 residues in the CDR3. Per the germline V gene, CDR1 is SGHNT and CDR2 is YYREEE (reference sequence). For the CDR3, the DNA is TGTGCCAGCAGCCGGAAGACAGGGTGGACCTATAATTCACCCCTCCACTTT. The encoded protein is CASSRKTGWTYNSPLHF.

V is TRBV27 and J is TRBJ2-6; perhaps TRBD2 as D (6 bases). Germline CDR1 and CDR2: MNHEY and SMNVEV (reference sequence). Trimming left V 6 bases short and J 0 bases short, with 15 bases between. The CDR3 length is 17 residues. CDR3 bases: TGTGCCAGCAGGGGCGGGGTGGGAAACTCTGGGGCCAACGTCCTGACTTTC. It yields the protein CASRGGVGNSGANVLTF. The full variable domain, its missing parts supplied by reference TRBV27 and TRBJ2-6, is EAQVTQNPRYLITVTGKKLTVTCSQNMNHEYMSWYRQDPGLGLRQIYYSMNVEVTDKGDVPEGYKVSRKEKRNFPLILESPSPNQTSLYFCASRGGVGNSGANVLTFGAGSRLTVL.

The table lists this clone with a count of one. This chain connects TRBV19 to TRBJ2-3; no reliable D call. V was shortened by 4 bases and J by 2 bases, with 13 bases between the two germline ends. CDR1 and CDR2 from the germline V gene are LNHDA and SQIVND (reference sequence). This CDR3 has 15 amino acids. The CDR3 reads CASSKWAPPTDTQYF. CDR3 nucleotide sequence: TGTGCCAGTAGTAAATGGGCTCCGCCCACAGATACGCAGTATTTT.

The genes are TRBV12-5 and TRBJ1-2; D is uncertain. Trimming took 1 base from V and 3 from J, leaving 6 bases between them. The length of the CDR3 is 13 residues. In germline, CDR1 is LGHNT, CDR2 FRNRAP. The DNA of the CDR3 is TGTGCTAGTGGTTTGGGGTCAGACTATGGCTACACCTTC. This encodes CASGLGSDYGYTF.

V is TRBV4-3 and J is TRBJ1-2; D uncertain. CDR1 LGHNA and CDR2 YSLEER come from the germline V gene. The CDR3 runs 14 residues. The V gene lost 4 bases and the J gene lost 8 bases, with 17 bases spanning the gap. The DNA for the CDR3 is TGCGCCAGCAGCCCCGACGGCCCCGCGGCAGGCTACACCTTC. Amino acids: CASSPDGPAAGYTF.

The chain employs TRBV7-2 and TRBJ2-7; 7 positions match TRBD2. After removal of 4 bases from V and 5 bases from J, the junction contained 14 bases not matched to a gene. This CDR3 has 16 residues. The V gene's germline CDR1 is SGHTA and CDR2 FQGNSA. In DNA, the CDR3 is TGTGCCAGCAGCTCCCGGGGCGGGGGTCGGCGGGACGAGCAGTACTTC. Its protein product is CASSSRGGGRRDEQYF.

The chain combines TRBV24-1 with TRBJ2-1; D might be TRBD1 (6 bases). This CDR3 comprises 13 residues. V was pared by 5 bases and J by 10 bases, with 14 bases between. Germline CDR1 KGHDR, CDR2 SFDVKD. This CDR3 is CATSAGTIREQFF. CDR3 in DNA: TGTGCCACCAGTGCCGGGACAATCAGGGAGCAGTTCTTC.

The chain has TRBV3-1 (or the pseudogene TRBV3-2) and TRBJ1-3; TRBD1 might be the D (5 bases). The V end was cut by 4 bases, the J end by 0 bases, with 10 bases between. Germline CDR1 reads LGHDT; CDR2 reads YNNKEL (reference sequence). The CDR3 length is 15 residues. The CDR3 DNA is TGTGCCAGCAGCCCCCGGGGGGGCTCTGGAAACACCATATATTTT. Translation gives CASSPRGGSGNTIYF.

This chain uses TRBV30 with TRBJ1-4, with D tentatively TRBD1 (6 bases). Germline V gene sequence: CDR1 GTSNPN, CDR2 SVGIG (reference sequence). Trimming shortened V by 0 bases and J by 8 bases, and 13 bases separated the two germline ends. The CDR3 is 14 residues long. CDR3 region: CAWSVSRGSEKLFF. The CDR3 nucleotides read TGTGCCTGGAGTGTGTCCAGGGGTAGCGAAAAACTGTTTTTT.

The chain links TRBV27 to TRBJ1-1; D is unresolved. Trimming took off 4 bases at V and 3 bases at J, with 6 bases between the two ends. The germline gives CDR1 MNHEY, CDR2 SMNVEV (reference sequence). This CDR3 has 12 residues. The CDR3, as DNA: TGTGCCAGCAGTTGGTCAGACACTGAAGCTTTCTTT. Protein product: CASSWSDTEAFF.

Comment on this clone: Other DNA variants within this sample encode the same CDR3. This chain links TRBV9 with TRBJ2-2; 7 positions match TRBD2. The CDR3 extends over 15 amino acids. The J segment lost 1 base and the V segment lost 4 bases, leaving 4 bases of the junction unmatched. Looked up from germline, CDR1 is SGDLS and CDR2 is YYNGEE. CDR3 nucleotide sequence: TGTGCCAGCAGCTCTAGCGGAGGGAACACCGGGGAGCTGTTTTTT. Protein product: CASSSSGGNTGELFF.